This TCR beta chain was captured in a study of cytomegalovirus exposure and HLA in healthy donors. As for the study in general: Most genotyped donors, roughly 80% of 398, had Caucasian-associated genetic ancestry.

PCR was performed using 60 Vbeta and 13 Jbeta primers. Libraries were prepared by immunoSEQ multiplex PCR; TCRdb keeps only in-frame clonotypes and omits some of them. This table holds more than 110,000 clones, more than 60% found once. Turning to this clone: The germline gene is not matched at one end of the junction; a read error may be the cause.

The clonotype originates from a male donor in good health and CMV-seronegative. The material sequenced was PBMCs.

The CDR3 spells CTSSESGTVNQPQHF. The DNA of the CDR3 is TGTACCAGCAGTGAATCAGGGACAGTCAATCAGCCCCAGCATTTT. V is TRBV25-1 and J is TRBJ1-5; TRBD1 agrees at 7 bases. This CDR3 spans 15 amino acids. Germline V lookup: CDR1 MGHDK, CDR2 SYGVNS.